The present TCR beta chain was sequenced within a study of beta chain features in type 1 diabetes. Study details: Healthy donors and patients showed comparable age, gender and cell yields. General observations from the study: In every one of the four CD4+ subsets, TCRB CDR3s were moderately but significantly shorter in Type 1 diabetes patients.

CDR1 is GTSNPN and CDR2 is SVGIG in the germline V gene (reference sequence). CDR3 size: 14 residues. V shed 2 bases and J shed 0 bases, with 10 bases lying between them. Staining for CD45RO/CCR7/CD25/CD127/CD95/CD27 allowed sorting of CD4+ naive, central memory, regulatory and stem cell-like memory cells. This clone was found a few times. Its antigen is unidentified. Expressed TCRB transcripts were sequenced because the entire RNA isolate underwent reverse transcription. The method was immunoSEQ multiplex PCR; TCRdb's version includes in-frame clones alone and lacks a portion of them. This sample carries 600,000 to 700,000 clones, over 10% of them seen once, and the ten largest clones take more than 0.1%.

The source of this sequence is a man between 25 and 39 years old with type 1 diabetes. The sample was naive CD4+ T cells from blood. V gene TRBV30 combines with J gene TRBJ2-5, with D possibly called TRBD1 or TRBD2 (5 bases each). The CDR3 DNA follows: TGTGCCTGGAGTTCCGGGACCGACCAAGAGACCCAGTACTTC. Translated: CAWSSGTDQETQYF.